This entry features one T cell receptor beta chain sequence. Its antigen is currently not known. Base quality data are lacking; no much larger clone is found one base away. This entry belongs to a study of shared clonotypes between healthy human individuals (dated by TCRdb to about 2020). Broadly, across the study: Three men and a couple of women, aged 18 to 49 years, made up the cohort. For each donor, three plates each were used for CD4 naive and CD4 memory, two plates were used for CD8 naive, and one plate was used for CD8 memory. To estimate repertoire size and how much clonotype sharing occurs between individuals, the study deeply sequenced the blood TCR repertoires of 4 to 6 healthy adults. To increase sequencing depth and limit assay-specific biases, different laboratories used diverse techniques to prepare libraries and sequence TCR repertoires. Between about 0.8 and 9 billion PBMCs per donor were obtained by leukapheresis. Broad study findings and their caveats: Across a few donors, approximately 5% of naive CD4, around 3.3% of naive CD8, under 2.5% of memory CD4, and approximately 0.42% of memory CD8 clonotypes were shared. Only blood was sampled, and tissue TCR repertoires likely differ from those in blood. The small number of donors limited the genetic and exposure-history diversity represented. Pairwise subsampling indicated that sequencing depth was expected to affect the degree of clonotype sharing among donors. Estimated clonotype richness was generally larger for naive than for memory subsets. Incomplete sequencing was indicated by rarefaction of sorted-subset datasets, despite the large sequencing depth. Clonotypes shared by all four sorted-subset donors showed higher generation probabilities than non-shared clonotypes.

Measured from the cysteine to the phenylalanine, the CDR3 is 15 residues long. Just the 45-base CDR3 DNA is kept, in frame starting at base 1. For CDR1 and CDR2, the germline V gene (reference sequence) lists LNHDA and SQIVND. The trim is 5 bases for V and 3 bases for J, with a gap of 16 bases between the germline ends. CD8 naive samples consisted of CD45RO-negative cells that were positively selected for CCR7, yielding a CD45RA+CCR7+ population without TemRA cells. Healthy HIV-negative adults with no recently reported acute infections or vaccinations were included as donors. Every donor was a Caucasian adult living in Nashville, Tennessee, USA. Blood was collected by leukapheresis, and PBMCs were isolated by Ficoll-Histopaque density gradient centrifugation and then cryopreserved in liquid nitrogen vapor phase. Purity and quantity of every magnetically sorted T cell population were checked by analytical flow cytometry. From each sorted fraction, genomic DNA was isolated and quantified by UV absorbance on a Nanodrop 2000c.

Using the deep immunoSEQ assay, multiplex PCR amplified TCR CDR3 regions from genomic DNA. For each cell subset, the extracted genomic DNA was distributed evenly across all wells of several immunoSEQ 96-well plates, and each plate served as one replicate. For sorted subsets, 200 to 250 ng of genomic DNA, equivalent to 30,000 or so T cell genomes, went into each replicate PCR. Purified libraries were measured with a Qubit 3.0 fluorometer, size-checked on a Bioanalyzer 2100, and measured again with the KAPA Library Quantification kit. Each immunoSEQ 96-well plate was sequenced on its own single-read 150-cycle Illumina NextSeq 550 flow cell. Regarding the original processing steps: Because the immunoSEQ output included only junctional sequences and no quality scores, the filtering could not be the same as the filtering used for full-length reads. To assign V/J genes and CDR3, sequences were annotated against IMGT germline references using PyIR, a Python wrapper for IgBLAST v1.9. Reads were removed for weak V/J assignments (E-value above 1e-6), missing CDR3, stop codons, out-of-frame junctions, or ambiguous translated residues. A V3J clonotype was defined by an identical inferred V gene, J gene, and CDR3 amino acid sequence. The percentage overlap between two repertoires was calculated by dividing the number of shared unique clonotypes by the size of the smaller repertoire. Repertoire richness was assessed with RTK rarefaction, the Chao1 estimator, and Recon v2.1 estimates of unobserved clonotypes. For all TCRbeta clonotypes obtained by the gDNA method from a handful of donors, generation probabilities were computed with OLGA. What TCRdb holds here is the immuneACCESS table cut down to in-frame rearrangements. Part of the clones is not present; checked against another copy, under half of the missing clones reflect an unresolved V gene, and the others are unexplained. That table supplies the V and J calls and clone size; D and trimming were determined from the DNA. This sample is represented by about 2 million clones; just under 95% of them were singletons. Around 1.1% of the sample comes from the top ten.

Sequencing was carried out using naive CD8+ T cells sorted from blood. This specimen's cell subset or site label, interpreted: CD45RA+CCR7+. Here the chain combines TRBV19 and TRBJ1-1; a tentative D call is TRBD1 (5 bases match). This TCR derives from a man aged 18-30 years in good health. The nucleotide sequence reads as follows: TGTGCCAGTAGTTTACTCCAGGGTATCCACACTGAAGCTTTCTTT. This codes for CASSLLQGIHTEAFF.